A single sample is the source of the 5 T cell receptor beta chains below, sequenced in a study of blood T cells in healthy people across ages (dated by TCRdb to 2014 to 2015). Library preparation used 5' RACE. Instrument used: Illumina HiSeq 2500. A second PCR of 7 to 11 cycles was run with a J-beta primer mix and a sample-barcoded 5' primer. TCRdb trimmed public reads at Q25 via fastp, called clones via MiXCR and kept in-frame beta chains. A single entry per CDR3 protein holds the most common genes and DNA from its merged rows. This sample has under 1 million distinct CDR3 sequences in its table, and roughly 44% of those were observed once. The leading ten clones occupy 15% to 25% of the sample. The source material was blood. Receptors originate from a man aged 60 to 75 in good health.

V is TRBV27 and J is TRBJ2-5; D is undetermined. The CDR3 runs 16 residues. V lost 1 base, J lost 4 bases, and 16 bases lay in between. Germline CDR1 is MNHEY and CDR2 is SMNVEV (reference sequence). The CDR3, as DNA: TGTGCCAGCAGTTTATGGGCTAGTGGTTCGGGAGAGACCCAGTACTTC. It specifies CASSLWASGSGETQYF.

V is TRBV7-9 and J is TRBJ2-5, with 9 bases matching TRBD1. TRBJ2-7 matches the DNA end more closely, so the J call is doubtful. Germline V CDR1 and CDR2: SEHNR, FQNEAQ (reference sequence). The CDR3 covers 14 residues. The chain's CDR3 is CASSFETGGYEQYF. The DNA of the CDR3 is TGTGCCAGCAGCTTTGAGACAGGGGGCTACGAGCAGTACTTC.

The J gene is TRBJ1-2, the V gene TRBV14; D uncertain. The germline V and J ends were trimmed by 0 bases and 2 bases, with 10 bases remaining between them. Germline loops: CDR1 SGHDN, CDR2 FVKESK. The CDR3 spans 15 residues. The CDR3 DNA sequence: TGTGCCAGCAGCCAAGATCGGAAGGGAAACTATGGCTACACCTTC. It specifies CASSQDRKGNYGYTF.

The rearrangement uses TRBV6-1 and TRBJ2-4; D gene uncertain. TRBJ2-7 matches the DNA end more closely, so the J call is doubtful. The CDR3 is 13 amino acids. Germline V gene sequence: CDR1 MNHNS, CDR2 SASEGT. The CDR3 loop is CASSTKITYEQYF. CDR3 nucleotides: TGTGCCAGCAGTACCAAAATTACCTACGAGCAGTACTTC.

The rearrangement joins TRBV7-2 to TRBJ2-5, with D hard to call. The germline V and J ends were trimmed by 5 bases and 4 bases, with 17 bases remaining between them. The germline gives CDR1 SGHTA, CDR2 FQGNSA. The CDR3 has 15 amino acids. The CDR3 DNA follows: TGTGCCAGCAGCCGCTTACCGGGCAGGACAGAGACCCAGTACTTC. It encodes CASSRLPGRTETQYF.